This T cell receptor (beta chain) was sequenced during a study of OX40 agonist ivuxolimab in advanced cancers. This table comes from immunoSEQ multiplex PCR, and its TCRdb copy is limited to in-frame clones, with some not included. The top ten hold about 3.4% of the sample, which has about 76,000 clones, about 85% seen once. There are 14 residues in the CDR3. The germline V gene encodes CDR1 SGHTA and CDR2 FQGNSA. V gave up 3 bases and J gave up 4 bases, with 11 bases separating them. Sequenced material: CD4+ or CD8+ T cells sorted from blood, taken in a trial of the OX40 agonist ivuxolimab. The chain employs TRBV7-2 and TRBJ2-3, with D tentatively TRBD2 (6 bases). The TCR was taken from an adult with an advanced solid tumor such as melanoma, head and neck, liver or kidney cancer. The CDR3 DNA follows: TGTGCCAGCAGCTTCGGCGGGACCGCAGATACGCAGTATTTT. Its translation is CASSFGGTADTQYF.